The subject of this entry is one T cell receptor beta chain. Its antigen remains unknown. The entry originates in a study of cytomegalovirus exposure and HLA in healthy donors. Study overall: Out of about 190 million T cells, an earlier analysis found around 110 million unique TCR beta sequences in total.

After removal of 4 bases from V and 7 bases from J, the junction contained 10 bases not matched to a gene. Germline CDR1 is LGHNA and CDR2 is YSLEER. This CDR3 has 16 amino acids. General study results and limits: Three CMV-associated chains proved CMV antigen-specific in vitro.

The PCR had 60 Vbeta and 13 Jbeta primers. TCRdb's table, derived via immunoSEQ multiplex PCR, lists solely in-frame clones and lacks some. The sample shows some 180,000 clones, over 70% of them seen only once. The chain joins TRBV4-3 to TRBJ2-2; 9 bases align to TRBD2. The TCR comes from a male donor in good health and CMV-seronegative. Sequenced: PBMCs. CDR3 residues: CASSLEGGRAIGELFF. In DNA, the CDR3 is TGCGCCAGCAGCCTCGAGGGCGGGAGGGCCATCGGGGAGCTGTTTTTT.